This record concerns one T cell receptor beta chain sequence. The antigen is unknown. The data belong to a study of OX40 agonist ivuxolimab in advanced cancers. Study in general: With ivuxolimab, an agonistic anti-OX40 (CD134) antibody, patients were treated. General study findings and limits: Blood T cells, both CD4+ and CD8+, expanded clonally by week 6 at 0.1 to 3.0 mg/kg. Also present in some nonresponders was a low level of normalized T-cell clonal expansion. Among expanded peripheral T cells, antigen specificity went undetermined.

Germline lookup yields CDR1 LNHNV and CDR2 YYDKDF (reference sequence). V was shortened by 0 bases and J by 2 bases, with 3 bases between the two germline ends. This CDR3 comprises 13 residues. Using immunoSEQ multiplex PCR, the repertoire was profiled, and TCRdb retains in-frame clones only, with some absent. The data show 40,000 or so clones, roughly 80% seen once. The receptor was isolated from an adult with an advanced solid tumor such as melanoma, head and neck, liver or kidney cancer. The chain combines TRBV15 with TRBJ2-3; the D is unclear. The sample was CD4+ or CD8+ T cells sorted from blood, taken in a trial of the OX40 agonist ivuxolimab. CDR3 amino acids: CATSREVTDTQYF. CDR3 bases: TGTGCCACCAGCAGAGAGGTCACAGATACGCAGTATTTT.